The rows below give T cell receptor beta chains drawn from one sample of a study of T-cell memory formation after mild COVID-19. TCRdb analysed the 5' RACE reads with MiXCR anew, one entry per CDR3 protein. The data show 550,000 to 650,000 distinct CDR3 sequences, 17% seen once. Sequencing was performed on PBMCs or a T cell subset sorted from them (not recorded which). These receptors originate from an adult woman who had mild COVID-19 (a few samples of this study predate the infection). Cell type and time point are not known. Both conserved end residues are part of each CDR3.

>TRBJ2-3|TRBV6-4
CASSRGGSSTQYF
>TRBJ2-2|TRBV5-5
CASSSWSGFGGELFF
>TRBJ1-4|TRBV29-1
CSVEDTGLGSEKLFF
>TRBJ1-5|TRBV28
CASRRPGQPQHF
>TRBJ1-1|TRBV12-3/TRBV12-4
CASSLQTRGTEAFF
>TRBJ1-1|TRBV20-1
CSAPRISNTEAFF
>TRBJ1-6|TRBV10-3
CAIGPKNSPLHF
>TRBJ2-4|TRBV7-2
CASSISLSSSKNIQYF
>TRBJ1-3|TRBV5-1
CASSLEGVGGNTIYF
>TRBJ2-1|TRBV20-1
CSARSPGRSYNEQFF
>TRBJ2-5|TRBV30
CAWSVRIGTRQETQYF
>TRBJ1-1|TRBV7-9
CASSRTGGTGGFGFF
>TRBJ1-2|TRBV5-4
CASSLGRDGYTF
>TRBJ1-6|TRBV20-1
CSVMPGTVYSPLHF
>TRBJ2-7|TRBV6-2/TRBV6-3
CASKWIAGSAYEQYF
>TRBJ1-2|TRBV27
CASSFRDAGGYTF
>TRBJ1-1|TRBV5-1
CASSLAFSGHPNTEAFF
>TRBJ1-1|TRBV7-9
CASSLEGVVTEAFF
>TRBJ1-5|TRBV30
CAWSAPNQPQHF
>TRBJ1-1|TRBV15
CATSSAWRSEAFF
>TRBJ2-3|TRBV9
CASSVGPGTDTQYF
>TRBJ2-2|TRBV5-8
CASSPRLAKNTGELFF
>TRBJ2-7|TRBV6-2/TRBV6-3
CASSSTGGLAREQYF
>TRBJ2-1|TRBV12-3/TRBV12-4
CASSARASGGSHEQFF
>TRBJ2-1|TRBV5-5
CASSLGTGRNNEQFF
>TRBJ2-3|TRBV29-1
CSVELAGGTDTQYF
>TRBJ2-5|TRBV4-1
CASSLTVLGETQYF
>TRBJ1-1|TRBV7-9
CASSGPSWDTEAFF
>TRBJ1-5|TRBV30
CAWSRVSNQPQHF
>TRBJ1-1|TRBV12-5
CASGFIVRDRGMNTEAFF
>TRBJ1-1|TRBV19
CASSPYGWLNTEAFF
>TRBJ2-3|TRBV12-3/TRBV12-4
CASSWGTGPDTQYF
>TRBJ2-7|TRBV5-5
CASRAPGQGYEQYF
>TRBJ1-6|TRBV6-5
CASSWGNPGHYNSPLHF
>TRBJ1-2|TRBV12-3/TRBV12-4
CASSLSRDGYTF
>TRBJ1-2|TRBV19
CASSIPYGYTF
>TRBJ2-5|TRBV5-1
CASSLGQLGETQYF
>TRBJ1-2|TRBV20-1
CSAREGYYGYTF
>TRBJ2-2|TRBV12-3/TRBV12-4
CASSTGAVNTGELFF
>TRBJ2-2|TRBV7-3
CASSSTTGGPGELFF
>TRBJ1-2|TRBV6-2/TRBV6-3
CASSYGLNGYTF
>TRBJ2-2|TRBV29-1
CSPMLATGELFF
>TRBJ1-2|TRBV6-1
CASSEGIGTNYGYTF
>TRBJ2-5|TRBV5-6
CASSLAFRGSRETQYF
>TRBJ1-6|TRBV30
CACSRDRGLSGGSYNSPLHF
>TRBJ2-7|TRBV4-3
CASSQDYTGTAYEQYF
>TRBJ1-4|TRBV5-1
CASSKGLGANEKLFF
>TRBJ2-3|TRBV11-3
CASGRGSTDTQYF
>TRBJ2-4|TRBV12-5
CASGLVRLQERGKNIQYF
>TRBJ2-3|TRBV7-2
CASSLVVGTDTQYF
>TRBJ2-7|TRBV23-1
CASSPAGGSYEQYF
>TRBJ2-1|TRBV11-2
CASSPRSPTSGRPEQFF
>TRBJ1-1|TRBV5-1
CASRGTVNTEAFF
>TRBJ2-3|TRBV12-3/TRBV12-4
CASTASTSTDTQYF
>TRBJ2-1|TRBV23-1
CASSQSEGGVKEFF
>TRBJ2-3|TRBV5-1
CASSPGLARTDTQYF
>TRBJ2-1|TRBV7-9
CASSSRDRGAFSSYNEQFF
>TRBJ2-1|TRBV5-1
CASSWTGQGAGSYNEQFF
>TRBJ2-3|TRBV7-9
CASRREGSTDTQYF